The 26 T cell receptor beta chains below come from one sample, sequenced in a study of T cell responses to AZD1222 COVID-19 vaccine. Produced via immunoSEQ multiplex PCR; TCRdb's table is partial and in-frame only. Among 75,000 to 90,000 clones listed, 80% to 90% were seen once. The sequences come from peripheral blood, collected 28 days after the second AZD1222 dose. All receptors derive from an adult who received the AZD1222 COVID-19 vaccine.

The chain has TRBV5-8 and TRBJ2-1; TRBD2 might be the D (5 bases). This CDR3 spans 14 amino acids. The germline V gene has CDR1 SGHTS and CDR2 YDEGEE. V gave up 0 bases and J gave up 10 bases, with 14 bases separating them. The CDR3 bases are TGTGCCAGCAGCTTGGGGCAGGACTTCCTAGAGCAGTTCTTC. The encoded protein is CASSLGQDFLEQFF.

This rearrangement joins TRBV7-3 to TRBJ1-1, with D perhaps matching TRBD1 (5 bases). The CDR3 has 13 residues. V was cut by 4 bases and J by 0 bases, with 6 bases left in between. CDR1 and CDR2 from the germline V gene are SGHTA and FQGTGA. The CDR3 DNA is TGTGCCAGCAGCTGGACATTGAACACTGAAGCTTTCTTT. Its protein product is CASSWTLNTEAFF.

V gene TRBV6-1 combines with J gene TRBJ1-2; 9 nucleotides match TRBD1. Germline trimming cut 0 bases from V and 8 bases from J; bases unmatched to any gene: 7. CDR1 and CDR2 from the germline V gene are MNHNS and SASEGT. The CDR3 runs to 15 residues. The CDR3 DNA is TGTGCCAGCAGTGAAGCTAGTGGGACAGGGAACGGCTACACCTTC. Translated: CASSEASGTGNGYTF.

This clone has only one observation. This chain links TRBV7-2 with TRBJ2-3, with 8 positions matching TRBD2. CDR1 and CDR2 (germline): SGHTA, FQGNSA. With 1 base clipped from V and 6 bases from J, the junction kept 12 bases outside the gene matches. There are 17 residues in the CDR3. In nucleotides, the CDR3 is TGTGCCAGCAGCTTAGTATCTGCGGGAGGACCCCAGGATACGCAGTATTTT. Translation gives CASSLVSAGGPQDTQYF.

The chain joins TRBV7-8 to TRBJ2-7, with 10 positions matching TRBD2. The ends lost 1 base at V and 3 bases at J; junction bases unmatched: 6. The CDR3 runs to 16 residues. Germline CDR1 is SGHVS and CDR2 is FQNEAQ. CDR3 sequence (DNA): TGTGCCAGCAGCTTAGGTGGAATAGCGGGAGGCTACGAGCAGTACTTC. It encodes CASSLGGIAGGYEQYF.

CDR3 loop: CASRGRAPFPTEAFF. DNA of the CDR3: TGTGCCAGCAGGGGGAGGGCCCCCTTTCCCACTGAAGCTTTCTTT. V and J are TRBV6-5 and TRBJ1-1; the D is unclear. CDR1 is MNHEY, CDR2 SVGAGI, per germline. This CDR3 comprises 15 residues. The V end lost 6 bases, the J end lost 4 bases, and 18 bases lay between the germline ends.

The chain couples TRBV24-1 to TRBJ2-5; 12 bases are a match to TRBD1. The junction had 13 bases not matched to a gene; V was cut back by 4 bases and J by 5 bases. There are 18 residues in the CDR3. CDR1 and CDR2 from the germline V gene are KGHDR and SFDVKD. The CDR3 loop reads CATSDPGTGGYSGETQYF. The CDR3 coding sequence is TGTGCCACCAGTGACCCCGGGACAGGGGGCTATTCGGGGGAGACCCAGTACTTC.

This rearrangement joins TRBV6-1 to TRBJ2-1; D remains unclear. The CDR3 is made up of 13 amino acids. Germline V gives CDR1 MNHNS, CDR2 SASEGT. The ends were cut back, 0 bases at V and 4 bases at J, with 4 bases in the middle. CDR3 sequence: CASSEAEYNEQFF. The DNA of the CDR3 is TGTGCCAGCAGTGAAGCAGAGTACAATGAGCAGTTCTTC.

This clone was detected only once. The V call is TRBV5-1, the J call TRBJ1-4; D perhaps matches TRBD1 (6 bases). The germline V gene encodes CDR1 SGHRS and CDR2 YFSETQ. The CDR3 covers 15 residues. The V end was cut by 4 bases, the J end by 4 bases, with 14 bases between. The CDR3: CASSEGTQRNEKLFF. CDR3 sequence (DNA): TGCGCCAGCAGCGAGGGGACACAGCGTAATGAAAAACTGTTTTTT.

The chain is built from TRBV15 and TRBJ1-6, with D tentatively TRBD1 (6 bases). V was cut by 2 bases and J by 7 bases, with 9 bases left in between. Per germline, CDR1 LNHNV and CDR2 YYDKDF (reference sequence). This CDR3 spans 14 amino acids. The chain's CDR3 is CATSRTGWNSPLHF. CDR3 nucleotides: TGTGCCACCAGCAGAACAGGGTGGAATTCACCCCTCCACTTT.

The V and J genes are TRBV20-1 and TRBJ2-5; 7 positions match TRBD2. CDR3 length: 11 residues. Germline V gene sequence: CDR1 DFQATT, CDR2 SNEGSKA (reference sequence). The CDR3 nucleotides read TGCGCGGGGAGGGCCGGAGAGACCCAGTACTTC. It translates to CAGRAGETQYF.

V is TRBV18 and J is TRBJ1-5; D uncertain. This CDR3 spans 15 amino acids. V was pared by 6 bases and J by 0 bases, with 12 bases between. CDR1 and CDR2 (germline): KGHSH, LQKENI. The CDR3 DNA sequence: TGTGCCAGCTCCCTGGGGAGGGCTAGCAATCAGCCCCAGCATTTT. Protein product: CASSLGRASNQPQHF. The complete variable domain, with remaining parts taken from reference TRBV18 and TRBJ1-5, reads NAGVMQNPRHLVRRRGQEARLRCSPMKGHSHVYWYRQLPEEGLKFMVYLQKENIIDESGMPKERFSAEFPKEGPSILRIQQVVRGDSAAYFCASSLGRASNQPQHFGDGTRLSIL.

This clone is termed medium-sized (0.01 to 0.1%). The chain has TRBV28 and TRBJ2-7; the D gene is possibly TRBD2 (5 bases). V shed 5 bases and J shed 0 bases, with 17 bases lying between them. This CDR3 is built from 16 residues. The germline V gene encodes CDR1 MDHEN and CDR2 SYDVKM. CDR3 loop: CASSAEESGSSYEQYF. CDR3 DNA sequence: TGTGCCAGCAGTGCGGAAGAGAGCGGAAGCTCCTACGAGCAGTACTTC.

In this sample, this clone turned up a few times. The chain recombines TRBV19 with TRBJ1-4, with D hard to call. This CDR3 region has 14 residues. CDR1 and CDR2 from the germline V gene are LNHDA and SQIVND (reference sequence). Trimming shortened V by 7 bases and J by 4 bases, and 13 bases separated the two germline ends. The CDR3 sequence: CASNKAGHNEKLFF. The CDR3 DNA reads TGTGCCAGTAACAAAGCCGGGCATAATGAAAAACTGTTTTTT.

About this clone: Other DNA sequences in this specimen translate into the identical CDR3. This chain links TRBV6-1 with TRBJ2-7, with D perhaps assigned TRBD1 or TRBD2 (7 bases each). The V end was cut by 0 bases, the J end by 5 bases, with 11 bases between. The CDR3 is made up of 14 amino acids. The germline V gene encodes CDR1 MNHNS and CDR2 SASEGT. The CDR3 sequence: CASSEAGGGHEQYF. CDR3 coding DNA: TGTGCCAGCAGTGAAGCGGGAGGGGGCCACGAGCAGTACTTC.

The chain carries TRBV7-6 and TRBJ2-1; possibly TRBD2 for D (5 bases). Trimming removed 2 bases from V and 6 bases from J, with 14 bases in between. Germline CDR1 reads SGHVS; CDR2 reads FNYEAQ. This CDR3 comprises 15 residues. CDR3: CASSLSYGMGNEQFF. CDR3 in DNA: TGTGCCAGCAGCTTAAGTTACGGGATGGGCAATGAGCAGTTCTTC.

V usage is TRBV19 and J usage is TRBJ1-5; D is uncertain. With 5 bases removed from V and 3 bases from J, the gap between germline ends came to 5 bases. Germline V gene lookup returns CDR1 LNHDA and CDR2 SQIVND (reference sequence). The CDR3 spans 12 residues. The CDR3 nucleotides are TGTGCCAGTAGTGAGGCCAATCAGCCCCAGCATTTT. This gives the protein CASSEANQPQHF.

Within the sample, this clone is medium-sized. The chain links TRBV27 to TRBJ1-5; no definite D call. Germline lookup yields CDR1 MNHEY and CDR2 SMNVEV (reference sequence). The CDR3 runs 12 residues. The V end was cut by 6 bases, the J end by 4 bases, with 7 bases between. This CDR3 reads CASRSQNQPQHF. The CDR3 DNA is TGTGCCAGCAGGTCGCAGAATCAGCCCCAGCATTTT.

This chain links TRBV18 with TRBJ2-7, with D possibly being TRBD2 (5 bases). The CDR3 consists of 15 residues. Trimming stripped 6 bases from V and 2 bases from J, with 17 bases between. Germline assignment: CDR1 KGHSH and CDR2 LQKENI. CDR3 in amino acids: CASSLSTGIPYEQYF. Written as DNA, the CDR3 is TGTGCCAGCTCCTTGTCGACGGGAATTCCCTACGAGCAGTACTTC.

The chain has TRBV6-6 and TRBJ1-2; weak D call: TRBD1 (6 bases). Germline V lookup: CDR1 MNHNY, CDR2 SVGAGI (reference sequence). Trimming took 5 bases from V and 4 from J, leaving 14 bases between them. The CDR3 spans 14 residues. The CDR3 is CASSPGARSYGYTF. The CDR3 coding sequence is TGTGCCAGCAGTCCAGGGGCGCGGAGCTATGGCTACACCTTC.

The CDR3 loop reads CASSLAAFGGGELFF. CDR3 coding DNA: TGCGCCAGCAGCTTGGCCGCGTTTGGGGGAGGGGAGCTGTTTTTT. The chain has TRBV5-1 and TRBJ2-2; D may match TRBD1 or TRBD2 (5 bases each). The germline V and J ends were trimmed by 0 bases and 8 bases, with 14 bases remaining between them. The germline V gene encodes CDR1 SGHRS and CDR2 YFSETQ. The CDR3 loop spans 15 amino acids.

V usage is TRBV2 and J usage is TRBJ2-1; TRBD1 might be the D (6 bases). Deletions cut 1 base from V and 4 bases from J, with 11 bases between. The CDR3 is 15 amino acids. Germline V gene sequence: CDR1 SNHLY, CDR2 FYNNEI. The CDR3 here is CASSEVETGYNEQFF. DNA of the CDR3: TGTGCCAGCAGTGAAGTAGAGACAGGATACAATGAGCAGTTCTTC. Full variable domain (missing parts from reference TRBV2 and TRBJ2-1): EPEVTQTPSHQVTQMGQEVILRCVPISNHLYFYWYRQILGQKVEFLVSFYNNEISEKSEIFDDQFSVERPDGSNFTLKIRSTKLEDSAMYFCASSEVETGYNEQFFGPGTRLTVL.

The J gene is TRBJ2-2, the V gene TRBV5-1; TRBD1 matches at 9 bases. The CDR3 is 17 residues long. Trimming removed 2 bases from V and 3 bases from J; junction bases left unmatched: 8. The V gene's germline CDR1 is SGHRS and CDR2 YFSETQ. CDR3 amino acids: CASSLLTRTGDTGELFF. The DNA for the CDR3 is TGCGCCAGCAGCTTACTAACGCGGACAGGGGACACCGGGGAGCTGTTTTTT.

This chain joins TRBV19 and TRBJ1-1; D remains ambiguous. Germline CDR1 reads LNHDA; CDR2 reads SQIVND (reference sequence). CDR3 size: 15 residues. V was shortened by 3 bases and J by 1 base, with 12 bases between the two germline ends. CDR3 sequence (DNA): TGTGCCAGTAGTATGAGGGCAGGCCAGAACACTGAAGCTTTCTTT. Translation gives CASSMRAGQNTEAFF.

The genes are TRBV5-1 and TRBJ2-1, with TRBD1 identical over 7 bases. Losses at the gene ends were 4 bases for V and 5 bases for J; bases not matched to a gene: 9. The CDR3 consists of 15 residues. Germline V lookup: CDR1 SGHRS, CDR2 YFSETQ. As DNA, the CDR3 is TGCGCCAGCAGCCGTACAGGGGATGTGGACAATGAGCAGTTCTTC. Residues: CASSRTGDVDNEQFF.

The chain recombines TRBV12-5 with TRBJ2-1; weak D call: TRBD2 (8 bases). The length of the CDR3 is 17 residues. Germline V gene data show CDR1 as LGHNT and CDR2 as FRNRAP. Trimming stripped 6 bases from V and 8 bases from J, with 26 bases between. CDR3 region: CASGRDSRLAGGDEQFF. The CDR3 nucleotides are TGTGCTAGTGGACGGGACAGTAGATTGGCGGGAGGAGATGAGCAGTTCTTC.